The 15 T cell receptor beta chains listed next were all sequenced from one sample in a study of cytomegalovirus exposure and HLA in healthy donors. PCR was performed using 60 Vbeta and 13 Jbeta primers. Method: immunoSEQ multiplex PCR; TCRdb's copy keeps in-frame clones and lacks some. The data contain 160,000 or so clones, around 83% of them singletons. The source material was PBMCs. Every receptor here comes from a man aged 50 or older in good health and CMV-seropositive.

The chain links TRBV28 to TRBJ2-7; 13 bases map to TRBD2. The CDR3 sequence is 19 residues long. Germline lookup yields CDR1 MDHEN and CDR2 SYDVKM. The trim removed 5 bases at V and 3 bases at J, leaving 16 bases unmatched. This CDR3 reads CASSPLRGLAGASYYEQYF. The CDR3 region has the DNA TGTGCCAGCAGTCCCCTGCGAGGACTAGCGGGAGCTTCGTACTACGAGCAGTACTTC.

This clone turned up a few times. The likely explanation is a read error, given a far larger clone one base away. The chain links TRBV13 to TRBJ2-3; the match to TRBD2 covers 12 bases. This CDR3 is built from 18 residues. Unmatched junction bases numbered 16, after V lost 5 bases and J lost 7 bases. In germline, CDR1 is PRHDT, CDR2 FYEKMQ (reference sequence). The CDR3 protein is CASSQASGGASKGNTQYF. Written as DNA, the CDR3 is TGTGCCAGCAGCCAAGCTAGCGGGGGGGCCAGTAAGGGGAATACGCAGTATTTT.

The chain has TRBV7-2 and TRBJ1-4; no firm D call. CDR1 is SGHTA and CDR2 is FQGNSA in the germline V gene. The V and J ends lost 1 base and 0 bases respectively, with 9 bases between them. The CDR3 has 16 residues. CDR3 bases: TGTGCCAGCAGCTTAGTTGGAACAGCAACTAATGAAAAACTGTTTTTT. Protein sequence: CASSLVGTATNEKLFF.

The chain links TRBV14 to TRBJ2-2; D remains unclear. The germline gives CDR1 SGHDN, CDR2 FVKESK. With 1 base removed from V and 5 bases from J, the gap between germline ends came to 8 bases. The CDR3 is 14 amino acids. The CDR3 sequence: CASSQGVRTGELFF. The CDR3 DNA sequence: TGTGCCAGCAGCCAAGGTGTGCGGACCGGGGAGCTGTTTTTT.

The genes are TRBV7-9 and TRBJ2-2; 8 positions match TRBD1. The CDR3 spans 17 residues. Germline CDR1 reads SEHNR; CDR2 reads FQNEAQ (reference sequence). Unmatched junction bases numbered 9, after V lost 1 base and J lost 5 bases. CDR3 residues: CASSLVRQGAFTGELFF. The CDR3, as DNA: TGTGCCAGCAGCTTAGTCCGGCAGGGGGCGTTTACCGGGGAGCTGTTTTTT.

This clone was detected a few times. The chain links TRBV28 to TRBJ1-1, with 7 nucleotides matching TRBD1. The CDR3 has 14 residues. Trimming took 3 bases from V and 5 from J; bases not matched to a gene: 6. Germline-derived CDR1 and CDR2 are MDHEN and SYDVKM. In nucleotides, the CDR3 is TGTGCCAGCAGTTTTCCCGACAGGGAGACTGAAGCTTTCTTT. Translation: CASSFPDRETEAFF.

This sequence joins TRBV27 and TRBJ2-3; D is possibly TRBD2 (5 bases). CDR3 length: 17 amino acids. V was cut by 2 bases and J by 3 bases, with 18 bases left in between. Germline CDR1 is MNHEY and CDR2 is SMNVEV (reference sequence). CDR3 sequence: CASSLPPGSRGTDTQYF. DNA for the CDR3: TGTGCCAGCAGTTTACCTCCCGGCAGCCGAGGGACAGATACGCAGTATTTT.

V and J are TRBV25-1 and TRBJ1-2; 7 bases line up with TRBD1. The V and J ends lost 5 bases and 9 bases, in that order; junction bases with no gene match: 12. This CDR3 has 14 amino acids. Germline CDR1 is MGHDK and CDR2 is SYGVNS. The CDR3 protein is CASSSPTGSTSYTF. In DNA, the CDR3 is TGTGCCAGCAGTTCCCCGACAGGGTCAACGAGCTACACCTTC.

The J gene is TRBJ2-2, the V gene TRBV19, with 7 bases that match TRBD1. Germline V gene data show CDR1 as LNHDA and CDR2 as SQIVND (reference sequence). The CDR3 is 14 residues long. The junction had 4 bases not matched to a gene; V was cut back by 6 bases and J by 3 bases. CDR3 bases: TGTGCCAGTAGGCCGGGACAGTACACCGGGGAGCTGTTTTTT. Protein product: CASRPGQYTGELFF. Using reference TRBV19 and TRBJ2-2 for the parts outside the CDR3, the full variable domain is DGGITQSPKYLFRKEGQNVTLSCEQNLNHDAMYWYRQDPGQGLRLIYYSQIVNDFQKGDIAEGYSVSREKKESFPLTVTSAQKNPTAFYLCASRPGQYTGELFFGEGSRLTVL.

The chain carries TRBV10-3 and TRBJ2-1; D unresolved. The CDR3 runs 14 residues. Germline values: CDR1 ENHRY, CDR2 SYGVKD. The germline V and J ends were trimmed by 5 bases and 0 bases, with 8 bases remaining between them. In DNA form, the CDR3 reads TGTGCCATCAGTACACTAAGCTCCTACAATGAGCAGTTCTTC. As protein: CAISTLSSYNEQFF.

The chain combines TRBV6-1 with TRBJ1-5; 7 bases map to TRBD1. In germline, CDR1 is MNHNS, CDR2 SASEGT. The CDR3 covers 15 residues. J gave up 2 bases and V 6 bases, and 7 bases lay outside the gene matches. The CDR3 protein is CASRYRQGGNQPQHF. The CDR3 DNA reads as TGTGCCAGCAGATACCGACAGGGTGGCAATCAGCCCCAGCATTTT.

The rearrangement joins TRBV6-5 to TRBJ2-7, with D maybe TRBD1 (5 bases). The germline V gene encodes CDR1 MNHEY and CDR2 SVGAGI. This CDR3 has 15 residues. The ends were cut back, 0 bases at V and 4 bases at J, with 13 bases in the middle. In DNA form, the CDR3 reads TGTGCCAGCAGTTACTCAGCCGGTCAGGGTTACGAGCAGTACTTC. Its translation: CASSYSAGQGYEQYF.

In this sample, this clone turned up once. Its ends do not fully match the called genes, so a read error is possible. The rearrangement joins TRBV11-2 to TRBJ2-7; D ambiguous. Germline-derived CDR1 and CDR2 are SGHAT and FQNNGV. The CDR3 is 8 residues long. CDR3: CASSPRDF. For the CDR3, the DNA is TGTGCCAGCAGCCCCCGGGACTTC.

The chain couples TRBV29-1 to TRBJ2-5; D might be TRBD2 (6 bases). This CDR3 is 14 amino acids long. V was clipped by 4 bases and J by 3 bases, with 15 bases between them. From germline, CDR1 is SQVTM and CDR2 ANQGSEA. The CDR3 protein is CSVARHGGEETQYF. The CDR3 DNA sequence: TGCAGCGTTGCCCGACACGGAGGGGAAGAGACCCAGTACTTC.

The chain combines TRBV28 with TRBJ2-7, with unresolved D. The germline V gene has CDR1 MDHEN and CDR2 SYDVKM. V was pared by 3 bases and J by 2 bases, with 11 bases between. CDR3 length equals 14 residues. CDR3 nucleotides: TGTGCCAGCAGTTTGGTGGCTTCACCCTACGAGCAGTACTTC. This translates into CASSLVASPYEQYF.